A selection of T cell receptor beta chains follows, all from one sample in a study of CD8+ T cells in alopecia areata. Repertoires were generated with immunoSEQ multiplex PCR, while TCRdb's copy carries only in-frame clones and drops some. The sample includes 150,000 or so clones, 80% to 90% of them seen just once. Material: CD8+ T cells sorted from blood, obtained at week 0. These receptors were taken from a human donor with alopecia areata. Both conserved end residues are part of each CDR3. A D gene is named only where the DNA matches it firmly. A clone size is listed for some rows: how often the clone was seen (once, few, many), or a class if it is expanded.

v_call	d_call	clone_size	j_call	cdr3_nt	cdr3_aa
TRBV27	TRBD2	-	TRBJ2-1	TGTGCCAGCAGTCCCGGGGGGACCTACAATGAGCAGTTCTTC	CASSPGGTYNEQFF
TRBV30	-	few	TRBJ1-4	TGTGCCTGGGGACAGATGAATGAAAAACTGTTTTTT	CAWGQMNEKLFF
TRBV6-5	-	-	TRBJ2-3	TGTGCCAGCAGTTGGGGGGCGAGCCCAGATACGCAGTATTTT	CASSWGASPDTQYF
TRBV11-2	-	-	TRBJ2-7	TGTGCCAGCAGCTTAGACCGTGGACACACCTACGAGCAGTACTTC	CASSLDRGHTYEQYF
TRBV29-1	-	once	TRBJ1-5	TGCAGCGCCGCGGGGGGAAGTAATCAGCCCCAGCATTTT	CSAAGGSNQPQHF
TRBV29-1	-	-	TRBJ2-7	TGCAGCGTTGAGAGCAGGGGTCCCCGCTACGAGCAGTACTTC	CSVESRGPRYEQYF
TRBV4-1	TRBD1	-	TRBJ2-2	TGCGCCAGCAGCCAAGCCTGGGACAGCACCGGGGAGCTGTTTTTT	CASSQAWDSTGELFF
TRBV13	TRBD2	-	TRBJ2-2	TGTGCCAGCAGCTCTGAAGGACTAGCGGGAGCCGGGGAGCTGTTTTTT	CASSSEGLAGAGELFF
TRBV4-1	-	-	TRBJ2-7	TGCGCCAGCAGCCAGCCGGGCGACGAGCAGTACTTC	CASSQPGDEQYF
TRBV27	-	-	TRBJ2-3	TGTGCCAGCAGTTTCGGGACACTAAGCACAGATACGCAGTATTTT	CASSFGTLSTDTQYF
TRBV29-1	-	-	TRBJ2-7	TGCAGCGCTGGGCCCTCCACCTACGAGCAGTACTTC	CSAGPSTYEQYF
TRBV29-1	TRBD2	-	TRBJ2-1	TGCAGCGTTGAAGATCTAGCGGGGAGATACAATGAGCAGTTCTTC	CSVEDLAGRYNEQFF
TRBV29-1	-	-	TRBJ2-1	TGCAGCGTGAGCCTCTCACCCTTCAATGAGCAGTTCTTC	CSVSLSPFNEQFF
TRBV7-9	TRBD2	-	TRBJ2-7	TGTGCCAGCAGCACCCCTCGAGACGGGAGGCCCTACGAGCAGTACTTC	CASSTPRDGRPYEQYF
TRBV30	TRBD1	-	TRBJ1-5	TGTGCCTGGAGTGACGGGACAGCTGGACAGCCCCAGCATTTT	CAWSDGTAGQPQHF
TRBV27	-	-	TRBJ1-5	TGTGCCAGCAGTTTATCTCGGAGCAATCAGCCCCAGCATTTT	CASSLSRSNQPQHF
TRBV11-2	-	-	TRBJ2-5	TGTGCCAGCAGCCCTCTTCCGGGTATAGGAGAGACCCAGTACTTC	CASSPLPGIGETQYF
TRBV7-9	-	-	TRBJ2-7	TGTGCCAGCAGCCCACGAGGCCCTAGCCGTTCCTACGAGCAGTACTTC	CASSPRGPSRSYEQYF